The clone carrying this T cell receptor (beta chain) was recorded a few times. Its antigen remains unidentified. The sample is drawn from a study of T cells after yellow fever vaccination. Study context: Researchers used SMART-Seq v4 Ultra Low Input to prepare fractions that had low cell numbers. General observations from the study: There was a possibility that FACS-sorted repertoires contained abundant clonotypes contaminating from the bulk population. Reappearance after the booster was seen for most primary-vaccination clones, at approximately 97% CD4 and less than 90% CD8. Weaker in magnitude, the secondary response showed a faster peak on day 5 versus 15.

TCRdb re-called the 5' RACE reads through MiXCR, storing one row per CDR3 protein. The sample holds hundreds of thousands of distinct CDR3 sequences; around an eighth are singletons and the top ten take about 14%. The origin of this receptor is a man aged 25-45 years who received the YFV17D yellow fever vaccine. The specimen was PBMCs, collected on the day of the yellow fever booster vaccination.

The chain's CDR3 is CAISGDAVSLYGYTF. CDR3 nucleotides: TGTGCCATCAGTGGGGACGCGGTTTCGCTCTATGGCTACACCTTC. The chain carries TRBV10-3 and TRBJ1-2, with a weak D call TRBD1 (5 bases). Germline CDR1 ENHRY, CDR2 SYGVKD. The CDR3 is 15 amino acids. Trimming left V 4 bases short and J 4 bases short, with 16 bases between.